This entry is about one T cell receptor (beta chain). Clones were read by immunoSEQ multiplex PCR, and TCRdb kept only the in-frame ones, dropping some. The data hold tens of thousands of clones, with approximately 81% observed a single time. The sample originates from a study of OX40 agonist ivuxolimab in advanced cancers. CDR1 and CDR2 (germline): SGDLS, YYNGEE. The V end lost 3 bases, the J end lost 9 bases, and 4 bases lay between the germline ends. The CDR3 runs to 11 residues. Blood was sampled at baseline, cycle 4 day 1, and cycle 7 day 1. The chain uses TRBV9 and TRBJ1-6, with D hard to call. Source: CD4+ or CD8+ T cells sorted from blood, taken in a trial of the OX40 agonist ivuxolimab. This sequence was found in an adult with an advanced solid tumor such as melanoma, head and neck, liver or kidney cancer. The DNA of the CDR3 is TGTGCCAGCAGCGCTGTTTCACCCCTCCACTTT. It is translated as CASSAVSPLHF.